This T cell receptor beta chain was sequenced in a study of blood T cell repertoires in COVID-19. Turning to the study itself: Both acute and convalescent COVID-19 samples were obtained from the United States, Italy and Spain.

Germline V gene data show CDR1 as MDHEN and CDR2 as SYDVKM. The CDR3 loop spans 12 amino acids. Data came from immunoSEQ multiplex PCR; TCRdb stores just in-frame clones and leaves some out. There are roughly 160,000 clones in the sample; 90% to 95% occur only once, and around 0.53% lies in the top ten. The V call is TRBV28, the J call TRBJ2-3; 8 nucleotides line up with TRBD2. The sequencing sample was made of peripheral blood. The TCR comes from a man between 50 and 59 years old with acute or convalescent COVID-19. CDR3 in DNA: TGTGCAACGGGAGGGAACACAGATACGCAGTATTTT. This codes for CATGGNTDTQYF.